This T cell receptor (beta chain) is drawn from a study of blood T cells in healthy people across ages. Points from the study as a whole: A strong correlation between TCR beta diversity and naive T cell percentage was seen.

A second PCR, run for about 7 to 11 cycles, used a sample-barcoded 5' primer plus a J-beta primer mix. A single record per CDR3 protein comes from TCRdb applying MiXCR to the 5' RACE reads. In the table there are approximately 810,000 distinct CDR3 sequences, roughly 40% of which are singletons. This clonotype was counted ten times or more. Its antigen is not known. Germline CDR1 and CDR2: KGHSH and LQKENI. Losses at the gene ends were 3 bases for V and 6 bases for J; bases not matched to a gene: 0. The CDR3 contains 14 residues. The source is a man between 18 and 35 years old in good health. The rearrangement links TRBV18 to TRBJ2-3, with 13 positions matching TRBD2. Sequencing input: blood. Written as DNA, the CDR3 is TGTGCCAGCTCACCGGGACTAGCGGGGGATACGCAGTATTTT. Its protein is CASSPGLAGDTQYF.